The 23 T cell receptor beta chains reported below all come from one sample, sequenced in a study of a mutant IDH1 vaccine in newly diagnosed glioma. Time point: week 47, end of study. Alongside topical imiquimod, each dose of vaccine comprised 300 ug of mutant IDH1 20-mer peptide. Their antigen targets remain unknown. Method: immunoSEQ multiplex PCR; TCRdb's copy keeps in-frame clones and lacks some. The sample includes around 50,000 clones, approximately 88% of them seen just once. The starting material was PBMCs, obtained from a glioma patient whose treatment included an IDH1 peptide vaccine. The receptors were sampled from a woman aged 25-40 years with glioma. Some clones in this sample may be carry-over from other donors' samples.

This clone was seen a handful of times. The chain carries TRBV30 and TRBJ1-1, with D perhaps TRBD1 (5 bases). This CDR3 spans 15 amino acids. The germline V gene has CDR1 GTSNPN and CDR2 SVGIG (reference sequence). V lost 0 bases and J lost 2, with 13 bases in between. The CDR3: CAWSVLGEGNTEAFF. The DNA of the CDR3 is TGTGCCTGGAGTGTATTAGGGGAAGGAAACACTGAAGCTTTCTTT.

The V and J genes are TRBV9 and TRBJ2-1; weak D call: TRBD2 (6 bases). Germline V gene data show CDR1 as SGDLS and CDR2 as YYNGEE. V was pared by 0 bases and J by 9 bases, with 16 bases between. The CDR3 consists of 15 residues. As DNA, the CDR3 is TGTGCCAGCAGCGTAGAGGAGGGTTCTTGGACTGAGCAGTTCTTC. This sequence encodes CASSVEEGSWTEQFF.

The chain couples TRBV10-2 to TRBJ1-2, with TRBD1 matching 10 bases. In germline, CDR1 is WSHSY, CDR2 SAAADI. Unmatched junction bases numbered 17, after V lost 8 bases and J lost 8 bases. This CDR3 comprises 16 residues. CDR3 loop: CASSTTGTGAIGGYTF. CDR3 bases: TGCGCCAGCTCTACGACCGGGACAGGGGCGATCGGAGGCTACACCTTC.

This chain joins TRBV29-1 and TRBJ2-7; TRBD2 matches at 10 bases. Trimming cost V 5 bases and J 2 bases; bases outside gene matches: 9. This CDR3 contains 15 residues. Germline loops: CDR1 SQVTM, CDR2 ANQGSEA. In nucleotides, the CDR3 is TGCAGCGTTCGTCCTAAGCGGGAGGGTCCCTACGAGCAGTACTTC. Translating it yields CSVRPKREGPYEQYF.

This clone turned up a few times. The chain links TRBV5-1 to TRBJ1-1; D is possibly TRBD1 (5 bases). Germline CDR1 reads SGHRS; CDR2 reads YFSETQ. V gave up 2 bases and J gave up 3 bases, with 14 bases separating them. The CDR3 has 15 residues. CDR3 in amino acids: CASSFQPPGDTEAFF. The CDR3 DNA follows: TGCGCCAGCAGCTTTCAACCCCCGGGGGACACTGAAGCTTTCTTT.

The rearrangement links TRBV11-3 to TRBJ2-1; no firm D call. Deletions cut 2 bases from V and 6 bases from J, with 5 bases between. Germline V gives CDR1 SGHNT, CDR2 YENEEA. The CDR3 covers 12 residues. The CDR3 DNA reads as TGTGCCAGCAGCTTAAAGGTCAATGAGCAGTTCTTC. It encodes CASSLKVNEQFF.

The V call is TRBV27, the J call TRBJ2-7; D ambiguous. The CDR3 is made up of 16 amino acids. Deletions cut 0 bases from V and 3 bases from J, with 15 bases between. Germline CDR1 reads MNHEY; CDR2 reads SMNVEV (reference sequence). CDR3 nucleotide sequence: TGTGCCAGCAGTTTATCGCGAGGCAGGCTGGGCTACGAGCAGTACTTC. This encodes CASSLSRGRLGYEQYF.

DNA of the CDR3: TGTGCCAGCAGTTTGATCCGGACAGCGCAAGAGACCCAGTACTTC. Translation: CASSLIRTAQETQYF. J is TRBJ2-5 and V is TRBV27; D is perhaps TRBD1 (6 bases). The CDR3 runs to 15 residues. V gave up 3 bases and J gave up 2 bases, with 13 bases separating them. Germline loops: CDR1 MNHEY, CDR2 SMNVEV (reference sequence).

This chain connects TRBV28 to TRBJ1-1; tentatively, D is TRBD1 (6 bases). Trimming took 5 bases from V and 1 from J, leaving 11 bases between them. Germline values: CDR1 MDHEN, CDR2 SYDVKM. This CDR3 has 14 residues. As DNA, the CDR3 is TGTGCCAGCAGTCCCAGGGGTCGGAACACTGAAGCTTTCTTT. Its protein is CASSPRGRNTEAFF. The full variable domain, rest sourced from reference TRBV28 and TRBJ1-1, is DVKVTQSSRYLVKRTGEKVFLECVQDMDHENMFWYRQDPGLGLRLIYFSYDVKMKEKGDIPEGYSVSREKKERFSLILESASTNQTSMYLCASSPRGRNTEAFFGQGTRLTVV.

In the case of this clone: Relative to the germline gene, one junction end is altered; a read error may explain this. The chain joins TRBV19 to TRBJ1-2; 7 bases are a match to TRBD1. The germline V gene encodes CDR1 LNHDA and CDR2 SQIVND (reference sequence). The CDR3 is 12 residues long. The CDR3 protein is CASSIPGTDSSF. Here the CDR3 DNA reads TGTGCCAGTAGTATTCCCGGGACAGACTCGTCCTTC.

This clone was seen only once. The CDR3 region is CASSHPTTGTSVYYEQYF. Written as DNA, the CDR3 is TGCGCCAGCAGCCATCCAACTACCGGGACTAGCGTCTACTACGAGCAGTACTTC. V usage is TRBV4-1 and J usage is TRBJ2-7; 10 bases match TRBD2. The V segment lost 3 bases and the J segment 3 bases; nucleotides outside the gene matches: 14. The germline V gene encodes CDR1 MGHRA and CDR2 YSYEKL. This CDR3 region has 18 residues.

The chain employs TRBV27 and TRBJ1-2; D remains unclear. The CDR3 runs 14 residues. From germline, CDR1 is MNHEY and CDR2 SMNVEV (reference sequence). The germline V and J ends were trimmed by 6 bases and 6 bases, with 17 bases remaining between them. The CDR3 here is CASSPLGGGDGYTF. CDR3 coding DNA: TGTGCCAGCAGCCCATTGGGAGGCGGGGATGGCTACACCTTC.

The CDR3 reads CASSPHRLTYEKLFF. Written as DNA, the CDR3 is TGTGCCAGCTCACCCCACCGCCTAACCTACGAAAAACTGTTTTTT. This chain uses TRBV18 with TRBJ1-4, with D unresolved. This CDR3 comprises 15 residues. V lost 3 bases and J lost 8, with 16 bases in between. Germline V gene lookup returns CDR1 KGHSH and CDR2 LQKENI.

The V call is TRBV19, the J call TRBJ2-2; 7 nucleotides agree with TRBD2. The germline V gene encodes CDR1 LNHDA and CDR2 SQIVND (reference sequence). V shed 5 bases and J 4 bases; nucleotides not matched to a gene: 7. The CDR3 has 15 amino acids. The CDR3 region is CASSLPSGGTGELFF. In nucleotides, the CDR3 is TGTGCCAGTAGTCTCCCTAGCGGCGGCACCGGGGAGCTGTTTTTT. Full variable domain (missing parts from reference TRBV19 and TRBJ2-2): DGGITQSPKYLFRKEGQNVTLSCEQNLNHDAMYWYRQDPGQGLRLIYYSQIVNDFQKGDIAEGYSVSREKKESFPLTVTSAQKNPTAFYLCASSLPSGGTGELFFGEGSRLTVL.

The V and J genes are TRBV7-8 and TRBJ2-5; D unresolved. The CDR3 has 12 amino acids. Trimming left V 1 base short and J 11 bases short, with 11 bases between. Germline V CDR1 and CDR2: SGHVS, FQNEAQ. The CDR3 protein is CASSLDIGKQYF. The CDR3, as DNA: TGTGCCAGCAGCTTAGATATAGGGAAGCAGTACTTC.

This rearrangement joins TRBV5-4 to TRBJ2-5; 13 bases line up with TRBD2. In germline, CDR1 is SGHNT, CDR2 YYREEE (reference sequence). Losses at the gene ends were 3 bases for V and 8 bases for J; bases not matched to a gene: 7. This CDR3 is 15 amino acids long. Here the CDR3 reads CASSSPGTSGITQYF. Here the CDR3 DNA reads TGTGCCAGCAGCTCCCCCGGGACTAGCGGGATCACCCAGTACTTC.

This rearrangement joins TRBV7-9 to TRBJ1-5, with D hard to call. Trimming cost V 5 bases and J 7 bases, with 12 bases left between them. The CDR3 covers 13 residues. Germline V gene data show CDR1 as SEHNR and CDR2 as FQNEAQ (reference sequence). In nucleotides, the CDR3 is TGTGCCAGCAGCCCCAACATCGAACAGCCCCAGCATTTT. This translates into CASSPNIEQPQHF.

The V call is TRBV5-5, the J call TRBJ2-5; D not certain. The germline gives CDR1 SGHKS, CDR2 YYEKEE (reference sequence). The CDR3 runs to 13 residues. Deletions cut 2 bases from V and 2 bases from J, with 7 bases between. CDR3 sequence: CASSFTWQETQYF. CDR3 DNA: TGTGCCAGCAGCTTTACTTGGCAAGAGACCCAGTACTTC.

The chain carries TRBV2 and TRBJ1-2, with TRBD1 matching over 8 bases. The CDR3 totals 13 residues. Germline CDR1 and CDR2: SNHLY and FYNNEI. Trimming at V came to 6 bases and at J to 7 bases, leaving 7 bases not matched to a gene. The CDR3 spells CASSAQGDSGYTF. For the CDR3, the DNA is TGTGCCAGCAGCGCACAGGGGGATAGTGGCTACACCTTC.

This sequence joins TRBV11-1 and TRBJ1-4, with D unclear. The CDR3 runs to 15 residues. Trimming cost V 3 bases and J 5 bases, with 13 bases left between them. The germline CDR1 and CDR2 sequences are SGHAT and FQDESV (reference sequence). For the CDR3, the DNA is TGTGCCAGCAGCTTGGCGGCAGAAGAAAATGAAAAACTGTTTTTT. Translation gives CASSLAAEENEKLFF. The variable domain in full, with the rest retrieved from reference TRBV11-1 and TRBJ1-4, is EAEVAQSPRYKITEKSQAVAFWCDPISGHATLYWYRQILGQGPELLVQFQDESVVDDSQLPKDRFSAERLKGVDSTLKIQPAELGDSAMYLCASSLAAEENEKLFFGSGTQLSVL.

The V and J genes are TRBV5-4 and TRBJ2-1, with 7 bases fitting TRBD1. The V gene's germline CDR1 is SGHNT and CDR2 YYREEE (reference sequence). This CDR3 has 17 amino acids. V shed 1 base, J shed 1 base, and the junction held 8 bases outside the gene matches. CDR3 coding DNA: TGTGCCAGCAGCTTGAAGACGGGACAGTGGTCCTACAATGAGCAGTTCTTC. Translated, it gives CASSLKTGQWSYNEQFF.

The gene calls are TRBV5-4 and TRBJ2-3, with 10 bases lining up with TRBD1. The junction had 16 bases not matched to a gene; V was cut back by 2 bases and J by 4 bases. Germline V gene sequence: CDR1 SGHNT, CDR2 YYREEE (reference sequence). The CDR3 totals 19 residues. The CDR3 DNA reads TGTGCCAGCAGCTTTAGCCCCAGACAGGGGGCGCGAGGCGCAGATACGCAGTATTTT. Residues: CASSFSPRQGARGADTQYF.

This chain links TRBV6-5 with TRBJ2-7, with TRBD2 matching 11 bases. The V gene end was trimmed by 8 bases and the J gene end by 6 bases; junction bases not matched to a gene: 9. The CDR3 has 14 amino acids. CDR1 is MNHEY and CDR2 is SVGAGI in the germline V gene. The CDR3 protein is CASRELAGASEQYF. CDR3 sequence (DNA): TGTGCCAGCCGAGAACTAGCGGGAGCCAGCGAGCAGTACTTC.